These 19 T cell receptor beta chains share one sample of origin, sequenced in a study of T cell repertoires in cytomegalovirus infection. Each CDR3 protein is one row after TCRdb ran MiXCR on the reads. The profile shows 550,000 to 700,000 distinct CDR3 sequences, around two fifths of them singletons. Their cognate antigens are unknown. The material sequenced was cultured PBMCs, taken from culture after CMV antigen stimulation. The source is a human donor in good health (CMV status not recorded). Some clones in this sample may be carry-over from other donors' samples.

This sequence joins TRBV12-3 or TRBV12-4 and TRBJ1-1, with D possibly TRBD1 on 6 matching bases. The CDR3 extends over 14 amino acids. V lost 5 bases to trimming and J lost 1 base, with 11 bases between them. This CDR3 reads CASSPSGANTEAFF. CDR3 coding DNA: TGTGCCAGCAGTCCTTCAGGGGCGAACACTGAAGCTTTCTTT.

The chain uses TRBV27 and TRBJ1-5; D uncertain. V was trimmed by 5 bases and J by 3 bases, leaving 11 bases between them. The CDR3 has 14 residues. Per germline, CDR1 MNHEY and CDR2 SMNVEV (reference sequence). This CDR3 is CASSTRQNNQPQHF. CDR3 nucleotides: TGTGCCAGCAGTACCAGGCAGAACAATCAGCCCCAGCATTTT.

The rearrangement uses TRBV10-3 and TRBJ2-3; weak D call: TRBD1 (5 bases). Germline V gives CDR1 ENHRY, CDR2 SYGVKD. V lost 6 bases and J lost 4, with 11 bases in between. The CDR3 is 13 residues long. The CDR3 DNA follows: TGTGCCATCAGGACAGCTGGCGCAGATACGCAGTATTTT. It encodes CAIRTAGADTQYF.

A single count supports this clonotype. Lacking the conserved final phenylalanine or tryptophan, this CDR3 likely reflects a read error. The chain employs TRBV20-1 and TRBJ1-2, with a tentative D call TRBD1 (6 bases). This CDR3 is built from 18 residues. Germline lookup yields CDR1 DFQATT and CDR2 SNEGSKA (reference sequence). Trimming removed 0 bases from V and 5 bases from J, with 25 bases in between. CDR3 nucleotide sequence: TGCAGTGCTAGAGATGGACTTTCAAAGGACAGAAAACTGTATGGCTACACCATC. Protein product: CSARDGLSKDRKLYGYTI.

The rearrangement uses TRBV15 and TRBJ2-1; D not resolved. The germline V gene has CDR1 LNHNV and CDR2 YYDKDF (reference sequence). V shed 6 bases and J shed 4 bases, with 13 bases lying between them. The CDR3 is 14 residues long. The CDR3 protein is CATSMGFEYNEQFF. DNA of the CDR3: TGTGCCACCAGTATGGGGTTCGAGTACAATGAGCAGTTCTTC.

DNA of the CDR3: TGTGCCACCAGTGGTGGGGCAGGATACTTCGATACGCAGTATTTT. Translation: CATSGGAGYFDTQYF. V usage is TRBV24-1 and J usage is TRBJ2-3; D possibly corresponds to TRBD1 (5 bases). The CDR3 has 15 amino acids. V shed 5 bases and J shed 6 bases, with 17 bases lying between them. Germline V gives CDR1 KGHDR, CDR2 SFDVKD.

The chain links TRBV7-8 to TRBJ2-1; 8 bases are shared with TRBD1. Germline CDR1 SGHVS, CDR2 FQNEAQ. J lost 2 bases, V lost 1 base, and 16 bases had no gene match. CDR3 length: 20 residues. In DNA, the CDR3 is TGTGCCAGCAGCTTAGGATTCGTCGTCAACAGGGGGGAGACCTACAATGAGCAGTTCTTC. It yields the protein CASSLGFVVNRGETYNEQFF.

The CDR3 nucleotides read TGTGCCAGTAGTAATGGATTAACCGGCGGAAGGGATGAGCAGTTCTTC. This gives the protein CASSNGLTGGRDEQFF. The V gene is TRBV19, the J gene TRBJ2-1; D is undetermined. This CDR3 has 16 amino acids. From germline, CDR1 is LNHDA and CDR2 SQIVND (reference sequence). V dropped 4 bases and J dropped 8 bases, with 21 bases sitting between them.

The chain couples TRBV12-3 or TRBV12-4 to TRBJ2-3; TRBD2 aligns across 7 bases. Losses at the gene ends were 2 bases for V and 2 bases for J; bases not matched to a gene: 1. The CDR3 covers 14 residues. CDR3 in DNA: TGTGCCAGCAGTTTACGGGGGGACACAGATACGCAGTATTTT. Translating gives CASSLRGDTDTQYF.

V and J are TRBV7-9 and TRBJ1-2; D perhaps matches TRBD1 (5 bases). CDR1 and CDR2 from the germline V gene are SEHNR and FQNEAQ (reference sequence). Deletions cut 8 bases from V and 6 bases from J, with 16 bases between. CDR3 size: 13 residues. The CDR3 region is CASCPGGIDGYTF. CDR3 sequence (DNA): TGTGCCAGCTGCCCCGGGGGGATTGATGGCTACACCTTC.

This clonotype came up once. The chain uses TRBV6-5 and TRBJ2-1; D is undetermined. Germline CDR1 is MNHEY and CDR2 is SVGAGI. This CDR3 is built from 13 residues. V dropped 4 bases and J dropped 8 bases, with 12 bases sitting between them. The CDR3 nucleotides read TGTGCCAGCAGTTCCAGAGACCCATATGAGCAGTTCTTC. Encoded protein: CASSSRDPYEQFF.

The chain uses TRBV28 and TRBJ2-3, with TRBD2 identical over 13 bases. CDR3 size: 17 residues. Germline V gives CDR1 MDHEN, CDR2 SYDVKM. The junction had 7 bases not matched to a gene; V was cut back by 5 bases and J by 2 bases. The CDR3 loop is CASSGPTSGGLTDTQYF. CDR3 nucleotides: TGTGCCAGCAGTGGCCCGACTAGCGGGGGGCTCACAGATACGCAGTATTTT.

The chain carries TRBV12-3 or TRBV12-4 and TRBJ2-7, with D hard to call. The V end was cut by 2 bases, the J end by 2 bases, with 13 bases between. The CDR3 has 15 amino acids. Here the CDR3 reads CASSLSRKPPYEQYF. The DNA for the CDR3 is TGTGCCAGCAGTTTAAGTAGAAAGCCTCCCTACGAGCAGTACTTC.

This chain uses TRBV5-6 with TRBJ1-3; no reliable D call. Germline V CDR1 and CDR2: SGHDT, YYEEEE. The CDR3 has 17 amino acids. Trimming shortened V by 4 bases and J by 0 bases, and 17 bases separated the two germline ends. The CDR3 nucleotides read TGTGCCAGCAGCGTGCCAACCCACAGAACCTCTGGAAACACCATATATTTT. Translated, it gives CASSVPTHRTSGNTIYF.

V is TRBV20-1 and J is TRBJ1-2; D gene uncertain. Trimming removed 3 bases from V and 5 bases from J, with 19 bases in between. CDR1 and CDR2 (germline): DFQATT, SNEGSKA (reference sequence). The CDR3 extends over 15 amino acids. The CDR3 DNA follows: TGCAGTGCTAGCCCCGTCGAGGCGTCAGGATATGGCTACACCTTC. Protein sequence: CSASPVEASGYGYTF.

This chain links TRBV5-6 with TRBJ1-1; 7 bases agree with TRBD1. The CDR3 has 13 residues. Trimming took 4 bases from V and 6 from J; bases not matched to a gene: 6. Germline V gene lookup returns CDR1 SGHDT and CDR2 YYEEEE. In DNA, the CDR3 is TGTGCCAGCAGCAGGCGGGACAGCGCTGAAGCTTTCTTT. Protein: CASSRRDSAEAFF.

V gene TRBV6-8 combines with J gene TRBJ2-1; 8 positions agree with TRBD2. The CDR3 has 14 amino acids. V shed 6 bases, J shed 5 bases, and the junction held 6 bases outside the gene matches. Germline CDR1 and CDR2: MNHGY and SAAAGT. The CDR3 DNA reads TGTGCCAGCAGCCCAGACGGGGGGGACAATGAGCAGTTCTTC. This encodes CASSPDGGDNEQFF.

This sequence joins TRBV7-2 and TRBJ2-2; 11 bases agree with TRBD2. Germline CDR1 and CDR2: SGHTA and FQGNSA. V trimming: 3 bases; J trimming: 7 bases; junction bases outside the gene matches: 4. The CDR3 has 15 amino acids. CDR3 sequence reads: CASSFGLAGIGELFF. The CDR3 region has the DNA TGTGCCAGCAGCTTCGGACTAGCGGGTATCGGGGAGCTGTTTTTT.

This clonotype was seen only a few times. This chain links TRBV15 with TRBJ2-5; TRBD2 aligns across 9 bases. Germline lookup yields CDR1 LNHNV and CDR2 YYDKDF (reference sequence). V shed 7 bases, J shed 5 bases, and the junction held 20 bases outside the gene matches. The CDR3 totals 18 residues. CDR3 sequence: CATTLGREGPPGLETQYF. CDR3 sequence (DNA): TGTGCCACCACCTTAGGGCGGGAGGGGCCTCCCGGGTTGGAGACCCAGTACTTC.